The T cell receptor (beta chain) described here comes from a study of T cell responses to AZD1222 COVID-19 vaccine. General study points: Vaccine-related CD4 TCRs covered spike, predominating at 160-218 and 743-854. Within unmutated variant regions lay the reported targets of nearly half of spike-specific TCRs.

The method was immunoSEQ multiplex PCR; TCRdb's version includes in-frame clones alone and lacks a portion of them. The table shows about 150,000 clones, with roughly nine tenths occurring only once. Comment on this clone: Its antigen is currently unknown.

The V and J ends lost 2 bases and 1 base respectively, with 11 bases between them. From germline, CDR1 is ENHRY and CDR2 SYGVKD. The CDR3 extends over 15 amino acids. This sample comprised peripheral blood, obtained after recovery from COVID-19. The chain carries TRBV10-3 and TRBJ1-1; D may be TRBD1 (5 bases). The clonotype comes from an adult who had recovered from COVID-19. The CDR3 loop reads CAISEGGVTNTEAFF. The CDR3 DNA is TGTGCCATCAGTGAGGGGGGGGTGACGAACACTGAAGCTTTCTTT.